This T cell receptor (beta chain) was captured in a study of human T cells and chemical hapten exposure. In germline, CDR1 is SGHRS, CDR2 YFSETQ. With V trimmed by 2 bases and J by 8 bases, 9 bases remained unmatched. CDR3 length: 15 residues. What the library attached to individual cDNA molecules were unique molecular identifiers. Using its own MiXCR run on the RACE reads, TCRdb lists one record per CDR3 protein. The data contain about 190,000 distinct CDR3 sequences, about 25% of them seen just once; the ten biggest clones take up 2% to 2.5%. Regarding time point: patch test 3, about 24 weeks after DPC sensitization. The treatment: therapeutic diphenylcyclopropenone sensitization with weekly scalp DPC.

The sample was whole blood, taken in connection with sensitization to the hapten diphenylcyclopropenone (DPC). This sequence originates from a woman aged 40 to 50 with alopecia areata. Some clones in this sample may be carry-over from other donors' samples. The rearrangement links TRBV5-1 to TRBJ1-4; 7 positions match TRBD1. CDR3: CASSFSGTGEEKLFF. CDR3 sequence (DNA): TGCGCCAGCAGCTTTTCGGGAACAGGGGAGGAAAAACTGTTTTTT.